The entry that follows covers one T cell receptor (beta chain) sequence. The antigen is unknown. The germline CDR1 and CDR2 sequences are LNHDA and SQIVND (reference sequence). This CDR3 comprises 13 residues. J lost 9 bases, V lost 3 bases, and 2 bases had no gene match. Method: immunoSEQ multiplex PCR; TCRdb's copy keeps in-frame clones and lacks some. The sample has roughly 180,000 clones; 70% to 90% are singletons. The sample comes from a study of Ad26.COV2.S vaccination and SARS-CoV-2 variants. Regarding the study as a whole: Responses of spike-specific T cells (both CD8+ and CD4+) reportedly showed substantial breadth after vaccination. Similar non-spike TCR breadth was observed in recipients of vaccine and of placebo. Vaccine recipients had higher spike-specific TCR breadth than placebo recipients. Total T cell responses were possibly underestimated by TCR breadth and depth analyses.

This receptor was taken from a human donor who had recovered from COVID-19. The sample was peripheral blood, taken after recovery from COVID-19. This rearrangement joins TRBV19 to TRBJ1-6; TRBD1 agrees at 7 bases. The CDR3 coding sequence is TGTGCCAGTAGTATGGACAGGCCTTCACCCCTCCACTTT. Translating gives CASSMDRPSPLHF. The whole variable domain, filled in from reference TRBV19 and TRBJ1-6, reads DGGITQSPKYLFRKEGQNVTLSCEQNLNHDAMYWYRQDPGQGLRLIYYSQIVNDFQKGDIAEGYSVSREKKESFPLTVTSAQKNPTAFYLCASSMDRPSPLHFGNGTRLTVT.